This T cell receptor beta chain was identified during a study of post-analysis software for immune sequencing data. On the study more broadly: Relapsing-remitting, secondary progressive and progressive-relapsing forms made up the multiple sclerosis disease courses. Overall study findings and caveats: The five TRBV segments detected at higher frequency in patients than in controls included TRBV5-6, TRBV5-1 and TRBV20-1. Samples from one preparation batch, clustered by F measure, grouped strongly together. Normalized Chao1 diversity was significantly lower in multiple sclerosis patients than in controls.

There are a few counts of this clonotype. Antigen: not known. There are 15 residues in the CDR3. The germline V gene encodes CDR1 SGHRS and CDR2 YFSETQ. V lost 4 bases, J lost 8 bases, and 13 bases stayed unmatched. The library was made from cDNA and included unique molecular identifiers. Between roughly 0.9 and 11 million T cells gave rise to some 520,000 cDNA molecules. MiXCR was run by TCRdb on the PCR reads, yielding one entry per CDR3 protein. The data contain about 540,000 distinct CDR3 sequences, around 31% of them singletons. The sequence derives from a girl under 18 with multiple sclerosis. The chain is built from TRBV5-1 and TRBJ2-3; 7 bases align to TRBD1. Source material: blood. CDR3 sequence (DNA): TGCGCCAGCAGCCTTACAGGGGACCCCATCGGTACGCAGTATTTT. This translates into CASSLTGDPIGTQYF.